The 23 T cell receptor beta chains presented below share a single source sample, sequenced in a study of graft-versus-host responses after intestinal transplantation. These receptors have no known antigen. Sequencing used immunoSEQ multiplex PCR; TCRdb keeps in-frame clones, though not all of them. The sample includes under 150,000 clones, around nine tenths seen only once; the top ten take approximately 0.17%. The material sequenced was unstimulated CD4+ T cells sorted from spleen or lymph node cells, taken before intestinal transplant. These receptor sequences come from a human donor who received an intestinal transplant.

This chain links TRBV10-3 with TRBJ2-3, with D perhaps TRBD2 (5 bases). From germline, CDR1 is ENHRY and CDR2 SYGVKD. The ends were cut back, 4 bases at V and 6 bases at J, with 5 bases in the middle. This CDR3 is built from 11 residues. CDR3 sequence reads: CAISAGDTQYF. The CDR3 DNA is TGTGCCATCAGTGCGGGGGATACGCAGTATTTT.

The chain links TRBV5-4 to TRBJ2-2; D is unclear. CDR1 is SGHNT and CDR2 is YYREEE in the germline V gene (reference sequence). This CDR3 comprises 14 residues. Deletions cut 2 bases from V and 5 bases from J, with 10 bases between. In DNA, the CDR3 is TGTGCCAGCAGCTTTTCCCGATCTACCGGGGAGCTGTTTTTT. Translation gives CASSFSRSTGELFF.

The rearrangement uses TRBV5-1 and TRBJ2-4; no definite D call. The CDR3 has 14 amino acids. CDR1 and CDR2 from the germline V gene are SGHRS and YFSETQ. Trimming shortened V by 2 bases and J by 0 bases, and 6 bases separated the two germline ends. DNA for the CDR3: TGCGCCAGCAGCTTATCGATAGCCAAAAACATTCAGTACTTC. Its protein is CASSLSIAKNIQYF.

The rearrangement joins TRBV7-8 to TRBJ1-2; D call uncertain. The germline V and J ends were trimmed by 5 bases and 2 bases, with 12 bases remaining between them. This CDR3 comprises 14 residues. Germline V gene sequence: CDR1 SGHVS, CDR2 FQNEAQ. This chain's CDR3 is CASSPGTTNYGYTF. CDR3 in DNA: TGTGCCAGCAGCCCAGGTACCACGAACTATGGCTACACCTTC.

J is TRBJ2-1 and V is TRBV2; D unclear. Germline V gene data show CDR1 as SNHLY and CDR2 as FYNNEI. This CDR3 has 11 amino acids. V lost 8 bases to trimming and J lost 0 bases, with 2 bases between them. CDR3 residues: CASASYNEQFF. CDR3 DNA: TGTGCCAGCGCCTCCTACAATGAGCAGTTCTTC.

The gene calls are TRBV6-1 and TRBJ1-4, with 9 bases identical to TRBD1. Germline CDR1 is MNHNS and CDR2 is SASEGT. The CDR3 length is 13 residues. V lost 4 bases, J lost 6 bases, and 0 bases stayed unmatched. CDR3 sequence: CASSGQGDEKLFF. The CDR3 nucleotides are TGTGCCAGCAGTGGACAGGGGGATGAAAAACTGTTTTTT.

CDR3 in DNA: TGTGCCAGCAGCCGGGGTTACTCCTACAATGAGCAGTTCTTC. This sequence encodes CASSRGYSYNEQFF. The rearrangement uses TRBV5-6 and TRBJ2-1; the D gene is possibly TRBD2 (5 bases). Germline values: CDR1 SGHDT, CDR2 YYEEEE. V gave up 4 bases and J gave up 0 bases, with 8 bases separating them. This CDR3 has 14 residues.

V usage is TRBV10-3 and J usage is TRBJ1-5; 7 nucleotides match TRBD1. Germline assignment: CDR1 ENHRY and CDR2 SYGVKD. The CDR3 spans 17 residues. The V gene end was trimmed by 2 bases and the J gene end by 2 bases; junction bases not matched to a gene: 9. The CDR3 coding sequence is TGTGCCATCAGTGAGGGTATCGGGACAGCTGGCAATCAGCCCCAGCATTTT. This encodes CAISEGIGTAGNQPQHF.

The CDR3 loop reads CASSVRGQLNSPLHF. As DNA, the CDR3 is TGCGCCAGCAGTGTGCGGGGACAGTTAAATTCACCCCTCCACTTT. The V gene is TRBV10-2, the J gene TRBJ1-6; TRBD1 agrees at 7 bases. Losses at the gene ends were 4 bases for V and 7 bases for J; bases not matched to a gene: 7. Germline V gene data show CDR1 as WSHSY and CDR2 as SAAADI. The CDR3 totals 15 residues.

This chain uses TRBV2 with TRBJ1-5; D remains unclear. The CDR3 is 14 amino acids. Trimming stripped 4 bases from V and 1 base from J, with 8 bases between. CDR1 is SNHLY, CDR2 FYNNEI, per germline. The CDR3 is CASSAGRSNQPQHF. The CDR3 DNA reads TGTGCCAGCAGTGCTGGGCGGAGCAATCAGCCCCAGCATTTT.

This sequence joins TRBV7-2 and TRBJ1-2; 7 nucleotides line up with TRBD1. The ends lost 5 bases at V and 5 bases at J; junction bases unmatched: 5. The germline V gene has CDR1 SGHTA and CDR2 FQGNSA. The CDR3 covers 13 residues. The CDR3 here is CASSPGQDYGYTF. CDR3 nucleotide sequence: TGTGCCAGCAGCCCCGGACAGGATTATGGCTACACCTTC.

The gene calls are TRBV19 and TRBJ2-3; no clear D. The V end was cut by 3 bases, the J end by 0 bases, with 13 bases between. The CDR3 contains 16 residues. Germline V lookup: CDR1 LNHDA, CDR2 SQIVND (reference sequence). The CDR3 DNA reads TGTGCCAGTAGTATCGGTACCGTACCTAGCACAGATACGCAGTATTTT. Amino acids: CASSIGTVPSTDTQYF.

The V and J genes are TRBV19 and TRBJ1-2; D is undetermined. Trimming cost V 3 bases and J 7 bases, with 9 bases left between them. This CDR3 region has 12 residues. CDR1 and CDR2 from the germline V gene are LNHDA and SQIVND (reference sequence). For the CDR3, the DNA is TGTGCCAGTAGTATTTGGGGTTCTGGCTACACCTTC. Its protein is CASSIWGSGYTF.

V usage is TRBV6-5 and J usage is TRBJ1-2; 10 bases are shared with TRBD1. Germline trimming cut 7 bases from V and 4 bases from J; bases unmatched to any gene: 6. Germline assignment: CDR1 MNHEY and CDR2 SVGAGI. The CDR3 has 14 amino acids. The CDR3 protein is CASTDGQGVYGYTF. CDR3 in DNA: TGTGCCAGCACCGATGGACAGGGGGTCTATGGCTACACCTTC.

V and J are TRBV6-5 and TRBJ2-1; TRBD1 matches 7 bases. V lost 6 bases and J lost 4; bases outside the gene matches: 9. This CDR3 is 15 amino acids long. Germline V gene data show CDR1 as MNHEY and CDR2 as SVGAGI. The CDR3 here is CASSRGQNLYNEQFF. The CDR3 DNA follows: TGTGCCAGCAGCCGGGGACAGAACCTTTACAATGAGCAGTTCTTC.

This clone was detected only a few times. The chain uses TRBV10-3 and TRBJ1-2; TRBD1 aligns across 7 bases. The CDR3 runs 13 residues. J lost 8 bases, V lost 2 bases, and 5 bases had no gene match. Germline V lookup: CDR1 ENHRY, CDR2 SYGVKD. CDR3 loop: CAISERQGWGYTF. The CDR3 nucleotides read TGTGCCATCAGTGAGCGACAGGGCTGGGGCTACACCTTC.

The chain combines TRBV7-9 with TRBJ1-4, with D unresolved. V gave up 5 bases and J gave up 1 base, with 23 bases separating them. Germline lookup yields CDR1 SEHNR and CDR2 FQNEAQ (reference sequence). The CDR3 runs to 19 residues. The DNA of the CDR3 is TGTGCCAGCAGCCCATCATTAGGATTCGATGTTATAACTAATGAAAAACTGTTTTTT. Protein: CASSPSLGFDVITNEKLFF.

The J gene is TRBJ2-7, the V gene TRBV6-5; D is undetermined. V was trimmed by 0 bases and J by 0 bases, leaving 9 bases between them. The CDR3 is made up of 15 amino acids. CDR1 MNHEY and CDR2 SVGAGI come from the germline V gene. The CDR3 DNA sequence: TGTGCCAGCAGTTACTCCCAGGCAAGCTCCTACGAGCAGTACTTC. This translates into CASSYSQASSYEQYF.

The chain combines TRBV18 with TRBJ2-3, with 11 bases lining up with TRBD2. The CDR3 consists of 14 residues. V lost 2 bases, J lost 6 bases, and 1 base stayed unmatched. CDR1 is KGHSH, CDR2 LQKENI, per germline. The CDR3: CASSPGLAGDTQYF. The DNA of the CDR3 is TGTGCCAGCTCACCAGGACTAGCGGGTGATACGCAGTATTTT.

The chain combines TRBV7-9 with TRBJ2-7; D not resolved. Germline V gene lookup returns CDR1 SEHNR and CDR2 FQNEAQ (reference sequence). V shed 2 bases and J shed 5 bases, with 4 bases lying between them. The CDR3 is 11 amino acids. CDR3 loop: CASSLFDEQYF. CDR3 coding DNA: TGTGCCAGCAGCTTATTTGACGAGCAGTACTTC.

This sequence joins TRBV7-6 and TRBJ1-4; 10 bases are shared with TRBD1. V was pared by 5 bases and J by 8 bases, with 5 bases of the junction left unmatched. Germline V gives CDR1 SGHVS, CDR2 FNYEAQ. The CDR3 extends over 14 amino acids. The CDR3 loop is CASSRGTGDEKLFF. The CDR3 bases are TGTGCCAGCAGCCGCGGGACAGGGGACGAAAAACTGTTTTTT.

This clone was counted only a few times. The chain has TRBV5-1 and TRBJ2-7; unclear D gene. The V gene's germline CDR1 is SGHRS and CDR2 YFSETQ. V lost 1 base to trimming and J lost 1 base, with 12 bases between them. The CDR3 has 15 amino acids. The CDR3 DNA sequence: TGCGCCAGCAGCTTGATTGTGTCTCCATCCTACGAGCAGTACTTC. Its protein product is CASSLIVSPSYEQYF.

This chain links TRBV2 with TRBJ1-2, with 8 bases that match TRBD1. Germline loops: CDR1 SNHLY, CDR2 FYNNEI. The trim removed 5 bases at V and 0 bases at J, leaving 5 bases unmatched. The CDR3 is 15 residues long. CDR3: CASSNKQGANYGYTF. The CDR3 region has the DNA TGTGCCAGCAGTAACAAACAGGGGGCTAACTATGGCTACACCTTC.